This T cell receptor (beta chain) appears in the sequencing data of a study of CD8+ T cells in alopecia areata. Study information: Those treated were given oral tofacitinib at 5 to 10 mg twice daily.

Reverse transcription of extracted RNA yielded cDNA, which provided the sequencing template. Generated by immunoSEQ multiplex PCR, the TCRdb table keeps only in-frame clones and is missing some. The sample lists around 160,000 clones; roughly 50% were seen once. General study points: Among patients, TCR sharing was less clear than in mice, a difference possibly due in part to HLA diversity in the patient population.

Worth noting for this clone: Its target is unknown.

This receptor was identified in a human donor with alopecia areata. Sequencing used CD4+ T cells sorted from blood.

As DNA, the CDR3 is TGTGCCAGCAGTTACTTCCCGACGGGCTCCTACGAGCAGTACTTC. This gives the protein CASSYFPTGSYEQYF. The rearrangement joins TRBV6-5 to TRBJ2-7; D remains ambiguous. The V gene's germline CDR1 is MNHEY and CDR2 SVGAGI. The CDR3 is 15 amino acids. The V gene lost 1 base and the J gene lost 0 bases, with 10 bases spanning the gap.